This paragraph covers one T cell receptor beta chain sequence. Its antigen remains unknown. This record comes from a study of T cell responses to AZD1222 COVID-19 vaccine. Study-wide findings and caveats: Nearly half of unique spike-specific TCRs reportedly avoided B.1.351 and B.1.1.7 mutated regions. Females outnumbered males among donors, who were mostly white British; clonal diversity was possibly underestimated.

Trimming shortened V by 6 bases and J by 5 bases, and 19 bases separated the two germline ends. The V gene's germline CDR1 is SGHVS and CDR2 FQNEAQ. This CDR3 spans 15 amino acids. Method: immunoSEQ multiplex PCR; TCRdb's copy keeps in-frame clones and lacks some. There are 150,000 to 200,000 clones in the sample; 90% to 95% occur only once, and roughly 10% lies in the top ten. This specimen consisted of peripheral blood, obtained on day 0 of AZD1222 vaccination. The rearrangement joins TRBV7-8 to TRBJ1-1; D is perhaps TRBD1 (6 bases). The clonotype comes from an adult in good health. The CDR3: CASRNSQGGFTEAFF. In nucleotides, the CDR3 is TGTGCCAGCAGGAATTCACAGGGAGGTTTTACTGAAGCTTTCTTT.